This TCR beta chain was found in a study of T cell repertoires in cytomegalovirus infection. For the study at large: CMV infection plus the matching HLA type was flagged by public TCR beta signatures.

CDR1 and CDR2 from the germline V gene are MDHEN and SYDVKM. Unmatched junction bases numbered 3, after V lost 2 bases and J lost 4 bases. This CDR3 spans 14 amino acids. Study observations and caveats: Individuals carrying CMV plus the relevant HLA were identified by cumulative frequency of public TCR beta families. HLA-C-restricted CMV-specific TCR beta clonotypes prevailed in the ex vivo response.

One entry per CDR3 protein results from TCRdb running MiXCR on the reads. The sample holds around 550,000 distinct CDR3 sequences, approximately 26% seen once. This clonotype has more than one count but fewer than ten. Antigen specificity is unknown. The TCR sequence derives from a human donor in good health (CMV status not recorded). Some clones in this sample may be carry-over from other donors' samples. V is TRBV28 and J is TRBJ2-3; TRBD2 aligns across 7 bases. Sequenced material: PBMCs. CDR3 region: CASSLSGNADTQYF. The CDR3 coding sequence is TGTGCCAGCAGTTTAAGCGGGAATGCAGATACGCAGTATTTT.